These 30 T cell receptor beta chains were sequenced from one sample in a study of blood T cell repertoires in COVID-19. The table came from immunoSEQ multiplex PCR; TCRdb's copy has only in-frame clones and leaves some out. The data contain approximately 270,000 clones, 70% to 90% of them singletons. Sequenced sample: PBMCs or T cells enriched from blood (not recorded which). The receptors here all came from a woman between 50 and 59 years old who had recovered from COVID-19.

This clone was counted between two and nine times. The chain is built from TRBV15 and TRBJ2-6; 9 nucleotides line up with TRBD1. This CDR3 has 17 residues. V trimming: 0 bases; J trimming: 1 base; junction bases outside the gene matches: 1. Germline assignment: CDR1 LNHNV and CDR2 YYDKDF (reference sequence). The CDR3 DNA is TGTGCCACCAGCAGAGAAGGGACAGGGTCTGGGGCCAACGTCCTGACTTTC. It translates to CATSREGTGSGANVLTF.

The rearrangement links TRBV3-1 (or the pseudogene TRBV3-2) to TRBJ1-1; the match to TRBD1 covers 9 bases. CDR1 is LGHDT, CDR2 YNNKEL, per germline (reference sequence). The CDR3 consists of 14 residues. Trimming at V came to 3 bases and at J to 2 bases, leaving 1 base not matched to a gene. CDR3 DNA sequence: TGTGCCAGCAGCCAGGGACAGGGAAACACTGAAGCTTTCTTT. Encoded protein: CASSQGQGNTEAFF.

This clone came up once. V and J are TRBV9 and TRBJ2-7; 7 bases map to TRBD1. There are 16 residues in the CDR3. The V gene end was trimmed by 4 bases and the J gene end by 5 bases; junction bases not matched to a gene: 15. Germline loops: CDR1 SGDLS, CDR2 YYNGEE. CDR3 amino acids: CASSIQDRVPPDEQYF. The CDR3, as DNA: TGTGCCAGCAGCATCCAAGACAGGGTCCCCCCCGACGAGCAGTACTTC.

The chain links TRBV6-1 to TRBJ2-7; 9 bases fit TRBD2. This CDR3 comprises 15 residues. V lost 2 bases and J lost 2; bases outside the gene matches: 4. Germline V CDR1 and CDR2: MNHNS, SASEGT. The CDR3 region is CASSERASGAYEQYF. DNA for the CDR3: TGTGCCAGCAGTGAAAGGGCTAGCGGGGCCTACGAGCAGTACTTC.

The chain has TRBV9 and TRBJ1-1; no clear D gene. The CDR3 spans 14 residues. Germline-derived CDR1 and CDR2 are SGDLS and YYNGEE. Between the trimmed V and J ends, which lost 4 bases and 5 bases, there was a span of 15 bases. CDR3 nucleotide sequence: TGTGCCAGCAGCCCGAGGACGGGCGGGACTGAAGCTTTCTTT. It encodes CASSPRTGGTEAFF. Supplemented by reference TRBV9 and TRBJ1-1, the full variable domain reads DSGVTQTPKHLITATGQRVTLRCSPRSGDLSVYWYQQSLDQGLQFLIQYYNGEERAKGNILERFSAQQFPDLHSELNLSSLELGDSALYFCASSPRTGGTEAFFGQGTRLTVV.

The chain has TRBV6-6 and TRBJ2-1, with TRBD2 as a possible D gene (5 bases). Germline CDR1 is MNHNY and CDR2 is SVGAGI (reference sequence). V gave up 0 bases and J gave up 1 base, with 10 bases separating them. CDR3 length: 16 amino acids. CDR3 DNA sequence: TGTGCCAGCAGTTACTCGGGCCGGGGTTCCTACAATGAGCAGTTCTTC. This sequence encodes CASSYSGRGSYNEQFF.

This clone showed up just a few times. The V gene is TRBV5-4, the J gene TRBJ2-2; a weak D match, TRBD2 (5 bases). V dropped 3 bases and J dropped 1 base, with 13 bases sitting between them. The CDR3 extends over 16 amino acids. The germline V gene encodes CDR1 SGHNT and CDR2 YYREEE (reference sequence). CDR3 region: CASSSTGRGNTGELFF. The CDR3, as DNA: TGTGCCAGCAGCTCTACGGGGAGAGGGAACACCGGGGAGCTGTTTTTT.

This clone came up once. The chain employs TRBV6-5 and TRBJ2-1, with TRBD2 matching 10 bases. The V gene's germline CDR1 is MNHEY and CDR2 SVGAGI. The CDR3 totals 15 residues. V gave up 5 bases and J gave up 6 bases; unmatched junction bases: 7. The CDR3 spells CASSRSGRASNEQFF. CDR3 DNA: TGTGCCAGCAGTCGAAGCGGGAGGGCCTCCAATGAGCAGTTCTTC.

This chain links TRBV28 with TRBJ2-7, with TRBD1 as a possible D gene (5 bases). The V end lost 1 base, the J end lost 1 base, and 8 bases lay between the germline ends. CDR1 is MDHEN and CDR2 is SYDVKM in the germline V gene. The CDR3 totals 14 residues. The CDR3 region has the DNA TGTGCCAGCAGTTTATTTCCAGGGTCCTACGAGCAGTACTTC. Its translation: CASSLFPGSYEQYF.

The rearrangement links TRBV28 to TRBJ1-2; D uncertain. This CDR3 is built from 15 residues. V lost 7 bases and J lost 4, with 19 bases in between. Germline V gene data show CDR1 as MDHEN and CDR2 as SYDVKM. CDR3 nucleotide sequence: TGTGCCAGCAAACCGGGGAGTGGGAGGCCCTATGGCTACACCTTC. Translation gives CASKPGSGRPYGYTF.

This chain connects TRBV28 to TRBJ2-6; D may be TRBD1 (6 bases). The CDR3 extends over 18 amino acids. The germline gives CDR1 MDHEN, CDR2 SYDVKM. Trimming took off 3 bases at V and 0 bases at J, with 15 bases between the two ends. The CDR3 coding sequence is TGTGCCAGCAGTTTCTCTCGGGACATTATCTCTGGGGCCAACGTCCTGACTTTC. This encodes CASSFSRDIISGANVLTF.

The DNA for the CDR3 is TGTGCCAGCAGTGCGATACAGGGCCCAATGAACACTGAAGCTTTCTTT. Protein: CASSAIQGPMNTEAFF. The chain is built from TRBV25-1 and TRBJ1-1, with D tentatively TRBD1 (6 bases). Trimming shortened V by 4 bases and J by 0 bases, and 15 bases separated the two germline ends. Germline lookup yields CDR1 MGHDK and CDR2 SYGVNS. CDR3 length: 16 residues.

This rearrangement joins TRBV7-6 to TRBJ2-1; D not resolved. The CDR3 is made up of 16 amino acids. Germline V gene lookup returns CDR1 SGHVS and CDR2 FNYEAQ. V was trimmed by 6 bases and J by 0 bases, leaving 15 bases between them. CDR3 loop: CASSSSWVASYNEQFF. The CDR3 nucleotides are TGTGCCAGCAGTTCGAGTTGGGTAGCCTCCTACAATGAGCAGTTCTTC.

This chain connects TRBV20-1 to TRBJ1-1; D gene uncertain. Germline V lookup: CDR1 DFQATT, CDR2 SNEGSKA (reference sequence). V gave up 3 bases and J gave up 3 bases, with 5 bases separating them. The CDR3 is 11 amino acids. The chain's CDR3 is CSAREYTEAFF. The DNA of the CDR3 is TGCAGTGCTAGGGAGTACACTGAAGCTTTCTTT.

The rearrangement links TRBV19 to TRBJ2-7; 14 bases are shared with TRBD2. Germline V gene lookup returns CDR1 LNHDA and CDR2 SQIVND (reference sequence). There are 17 residues in the CDR3. J lost 2 bases, V lost 2 bases, and 5 bases had no gene match. Here the CDR3 reads CASSIIGTSGGAYEQYF. In DNA, the CDR3 is TGTGCCAGTAGTATAATCGGGACTAGCGGGGGAGCCTACGAGCAGTACTTC.

As DNA, the CDR3 is TGTGCCAGTAGTATTCGGACAGACTACACCGGGGAGCTGTTTTTT. Protein: CASSIRTDYTGELFF. V and J are TRBV19 and TRBJ2-2; possibly TRBD1 for D (6 bases). CDR3 length: 15 amino acids. CDR1 and CDR2 (germline): LNHDA, SQIVND (reference sequence). V was trimmed by 3 bases and J by 3 bases, leaving 11 bases between them. Complete variable domain (other parts from reference TRBV19 and TRBJ2-2): DGGITQSPKYLFRKEGQNVTLSCEQNLNHDAMYWYRQDPGQGLRLIYYSQIVNDFQKGDIAEGYSVSREKKESFPLTVTSAQKNPTAFYLCASSIRTDYTGELFFGEGSRLTVL.

This clone has just one count. This chain links TRBV7-9 with TRBJ1-2; 7 bases align to TRBD1. The CDR3 is made up of 15 amino acids. Trimming at V came to 6 bases and at J to 1 base, leaving 8 bases not matched to a gene. Germline V lookup: CDR1 SEHNR, CDR2 FQNEAQ (reference sequence). The CDR3 bases are TGTGCCAGCAGTCCCTCGACAGGGCTTAACTATGGCTACACCTTC. This translates into CASSPSTGLNYGYTF.

This chain connects TRBV27 to TRBJ1-4, with D possibly TRBD1 on 5 matching bases. Trimming left V 6 bases short and J 4 bases short, with 18 bases between. Germline V gene lookup returns CDR1 MNHEY and CDR2 SMNVEV (reference sequence). The CDR3 sequence is 16 residues long. The CDR3 bases are TGTGCCAGCAGGAGCATCAACCAGGGTGTTAATGAAAAACTGTTTTTT. It yields the protein CASRSINQGVNEKLFF.

The chain links TRBV30 to TRBJ1-1; D is perhaps TRBD1 (6 bases). Germline loops: CDR1 GTSNPN, CDR2 SVGIG (reference sequence). Trimming left V 0 bases short and J 1 base short, with 9 bases between. The length of the CDR3 is 14 residues. The CDR3: CAWSVTGQNTEAFF. The CDR3 DNA is TGTGCCTGGAGTGTAACAGGGCAGAACACTGAAGCTTTCTTT.

The rearrangement uses TRBV15 and TRBJ2-3; 9 nucleotides line up with TRBD1. The CDR3 sequence is 16 residues long. V was clipped by 3 bases and J by 3 bases; unmatched bases: 7. Germline CDR1 is LNHNV and CDR2 is YYDKDF (reference sequence). CDR3 region: CATSRLTGGLTDTQYF. The CDR3 DNA sequence: TGTGCCACCAGCAGGTTGACAGGGGGGTTGACAGATACGCAGTATTTT.

The chain has TRBV6-5 and TRBJ2-5, with 12 bases fitting TRBD2. Germline V gene data show CDR1 as MNHEY and CDR2 as SVGAGI. The CDR3 contains 15 residues. V was clipped by 4 bases and J by 5 bases; unmatched bases: 5. CDR3 in amino acids: CASSLTSGSRETQYF. The CDR3 nucleotides read TGTGCCAGCAGTTTGACTAGCGGGAGCAGGGAGACCCAGTACTTC.

In its sample, this clone was seen a few times. This chain connects TRBV28 to TRBJ1-1; TRBD1 is a possible D gene (5 bases). Germline-derived CDR1 and CDR2 are MDHEN and SYDVKM. CDR3 length equals 15 residues. Trimming removed 5 bases at V and 5 bases at J, with 18 bases between. This chain's CDR3 is CASSPSSTQGTEAFF. Here the CDR3 DNA reads TGTGCCAGCAGTCCTTCCTCTACCCAGGGTACTGAAGCTTTCTTT.

V gene TRBV11-2 combines with J gene TRBJ2-3; D is perhaps TRBD2 (5 bases). Germline CDR1 and CDR2: SGHAT and FQNNGV. V dropped 1 base and J dropped 3 bases, with 14 bases sitting between them. This CDR3 spans 16 amino acids. CDR3 sequence (DNA): TGTGCCAGCAGCTTAGGTGTAGGGAGAAGGACAGATACGCAGTATTTT. It codes for CASSLGVGRRTDTQYF.

This chain uses TRBV2 with TRBJ1-5, with 9 bases matching TRBD1. Germline trimming cut 5 bases from V and 6 bases from J; bases unmatched to any gene: 8. CDR3 length equals 15 residues. Germline values: CDR1 SNHLY, CDR2 FYNNEI. CDR3 residues: CASSNDRGTRQPQHF. The CDR3 DNA follows: TGTGCCAGCAGTAACGACAGGGGGACTCGTCAGCCCCAGCATTTT.

The chain links TRBV5-5 to TRBJ2-1; D might be TRBD2 (5 bases). Germline V gene data show CDR1 as SGHKS and CDR2 as YYEKEE (reference sequence). Trimming cost V 0 bases and J 5 bases, with 12 bases left between them. This CDR3 is 15 amino acids long. As DNA, the CDR3 is TGTGCCAGCAGCTTGGTAGGGAGTCCACACAATGAGCAGTTCTTC. Translation gives CASSLVGSPHNEQFF. Full variable domain (missing parts from reference TRBV5-5 and TRBJ2-1): DAGVTQSPTHLIKTRGQQVTLRCSPISGHKSVSWYQQVLGQGPQFIFQYYEKEERGRGNFPDRFSARQFPNYSSELNVNALLLGDSALYLCASSLVGSPHNEQFFGPGTRLTVL.

The V call is TRBV27, the J call TRBJ1-6, with D perhaps matching TRBD1 (5 bases). V was shortened by 5 bases and J by 4 bases, with 18 bases between the two germline ends. This CDR3 is 17 amino acids long. Per germline, CDR1 MNHEY and CDR2 SMNVEV (reference sequence). Here the CDR3 reads CASSPSGGRGYNSPLHF. The CDR3 region has the DNA TGTGCCAGCAGTCCCTCGGGGGGAAGAGGTTATAATTCACCCCTCCACTTT.

The V call is TRBV12-3 or TRBV12-4, the J call TRBJ1-4, with TRBD1 identical over 7 bases. The trim removed 5 bases at V and 12 bases at J, leaving 6 bases unmatched. The CDR3 loop spans 12 amino acids. This chain's CDR3 is CASSRDSFQLFF. In DNA form, the CDR3 reads TGTGCCAGCAGTCGGGACAGCTTCCAACTGTTTTTT.

The chain has TRBV3-1 (or the pseudogene TRBV3-2) and TRBJ1-5; a weak D match, TRBD1 (6 bases). V gave up 1 base and J gave up 0 bases, with 10 bases separating them. This CDR3 is built from 16 residues. The V gene's germline CDR1 is LGHDT and CDR2 YNNKEL (reference sequence). The CDR3 region is CASSQGQVNSNQPQHF. CDR3 nucleotide sequence: TGTGCCAGCAGCCAAGGACAGGTTAATAGCAATCAGCCCCAGCATTTT.

This chain links TRBV3-1 (or the pseudogene TRBV3-2) with TRBJ2-3; 7 nucleotides match TRBD2. Unmatched junction bases numbered 10, after V lost 0 bases and J lost 4 bases. The CDR3 is made up of 17 amino acids. Germline values: CDR1 LGHDT, CDR2 YNNKEL (reference sequence). CDR3 protein: CASSQDLPGRGADTQYF. Here the CDR3 DNA reads TGTGCCAGCAGCCAAGATCTTCCGGGTCGGGGGGCAGATACGCAGTATTTT.

The chain uses TRBV19 and TRBJ2-7; 9 nucleotides align to TRBD1. The CDR3 runs to 15 residues. V was clipped by 6 bases and J by 3 bases; unmatched bases: 9. CDR1 and CDR2 from the germline V gene are LNHDA and SQIVND (reference sequence). The CDR3 nucleotides read TGTGCCAGTAGGATCTTCGGGACAGGGTACTACGAGCAGTACTTC. It translates to CASRIFGTGYYEQYF. Full variable domain (rest looked up from reference TRBV19 and TRBJ2-7): DGGITQSPKYLFRKEGQNVTLSCEQNLNHDAMYWYRQDPGQGLRLIYYSQIVNDFQKGDIAEGYSVSREKKESFPLTVTSAQKNPTAFYLCASRIFGTGYYEQYFGPGTRLTVT.